Included here is one T cell receptor (beta chain) sequence, with context. Its specificity is unknown. Since all of the isolated RNA was reverse transcribed, expressed TCRB transcripts were what got sequenced. Some clones are missing from TCRdb's copy, which holds only in-frame ones; the method was immunoSEQ multiplex PCR. The sample records 400,000 to 450,000 clones, over 11% being singletons. The data derive from a study of beta chain features in type 1 diabetes. Points from the study as a whole: Across all four CD4+ subsets, people with type 1 diabetes showed modestly shorter TCRB CDR3s. Lower insertion and higher deletion counts appeared at VDJ junctions in type 1 diabetes patients.

There was one heparinised blood draw per donor, averaging about 120 mL. A sort by CD45RO/CCR7/CD25/CD127/CD95/CD27 yielded CD4+ naive, central memory, regulatory and stem cell-like memory cells. The CDR3 has 10 residues. Germline V lookup: CDR1 SGHAT, CDR2 FQNNGV. V was trimmed by 10 bases and J by 8 bases, leaving 8 bases between them. V usage is TRBV11-2 and J usage is TRBJ2-2; D remains unclear. The clonotype comes from a man in his thirties or forties in good health. The sample was naive CD4+ T cells from blood. CDR3 loop: CAIVRGELFF. The CDR3 DNA is TGTGCCATCGTCCGTGGGGAGCTGTTTTTT.